This T cell receptor (beta chain) was retrieved from a study of blood T cell repertoires in COVID-19. Study in general: PBMCs, B-cell-depleted T cells, or T cells provided the cDNA or gDNA that made up the material.

Original processing notes: Amplification with reference gene primers provided the estimates of nucleated cell counts. Sequencing used immunoSEQ multiplex PCR; TCRdb keeps in-frame clones, though not all of them. D and trimming were read from the DNA, whereas the V and J calls and clone size are those reported in that table. The table has a few hundred thousand clones, 88% seen once; the top ten hold 6.9%. Unmatched junction bases numbered 3, after V lost 1 base and J lost 6 bases. Germline V CDR1 and CDR2: SGHAT, FQNNGV. The CDR3 spans 15 residues. The clonotype was recovered from a woman aged 25 to 39 who had recovered from COVID-19. Sequenced input: peripheral blood. This chain uses TRBV11-2 with TRBJ2-3; TRBD2 aligns across 11 bases. CDR3 sequence: CASSLGRTSGDTQYF. CDR3 coding DNA: TGTGCCAGCAGCTTAGGGCGGACTAGCGGGGATACGCAGTATTTT.